Presented here are 21 T cell receptor beta chains from one specimen sequenced in a study of post-analysis software for immune sequencing data (dated by TCRdb to about 2015). Their recognized antigens are unknown. General conclusions and limits of the study: Four or five TRBV segments, including TRBV5-6, TRBV5-1 and TRBV20-1, were significantly more frequent in patients than controls.

Library preparation was by PCR. The instrument given in TCRdb is Illumina HiSeq 2500. Unique molecular identifiers were incorporated into TCR beta cDNA libraries to reduce PCR and sequencing biases. In-frame beta chains were kept once TCRdb had trimmed the public reads at Q25 with fastp and called clones with MiXCR. Rows matching on CDR3 protein sequence are summarized as one entry with the most common DNA and genes. Counted in this sample were over 700,000 distinct CDR3 sequences; just under 30% of them appeared once. Approximately 0.55% of the sample comes from the top ten. Sequenced material: blood. Every receptor here comes from a girl aged 5-17 years with multiple sclerosis.

Only a few counts were recorded for this clonotype. The rearrangement joins TRBV7-9 to TRBJ2-2; 7 nucleotides agree with TRBD1. CDR3 length: 15 amino acids. The V gene end was trimmed by 2 bases and the J gene end by 7 bases; junction bases not matched to a gene: 7. Germline V gene data show CDR1 as SEHNR and CDR2 as FQNEAQ (reference sequence). CDR3 sequence reads: CASSLLRGGDGELFF. The CDR3 nucleotides read TGTGCCAGCAGCTTACTGCGAGGGGGCGACGGGGAGCTGTTTTTT.

A few counts support this clonotype. The chain is built from TRBV12-3 or TRBV12-4 and TRBJ2-3; 9 bases map to TRBD2. Trimming at V came to 6 bases and at J to 6 bases, leaving 10 bases not matched to a gene. The CDR3 consists of 15 residues. The DNA for the CDR3 is TGTGCCAGCAGACGAACGCGGGGGGGCGTGGATACGCAGTATTTT. As protein: CASRRTRGGVDTQYF.

This clonotype was seen only once. V gene TRBV24-1 combines with J gene TRBJ1-5, with 7 bases lining up with TRBD1. Trimming took 4 bases from V and 9 from J; bases not matched to a gene: 8. CDR3 length: 14 amino acids. Per the germline V gene, CDR1 is KGHDR and CDR2 is SFDVKD. The CDR3: CATSDWDSDRPQHF. In nucleotides, the CDR3 is TGTGCCACCAGTGACTGGGACAGCGATCGGCCCCAGCATTTT.

This clonotype was seen a single time. The gene calls are TRBV4-1 and TRBJ1-5; maybe TRBD1 (5 bases). The germline V and J ends were trimmed by 0 bases and 5 bases, with 14 bases remaining between them. CDR1 is MGHRA and CDR2 is YSYEKL in the germline V gene. This CDR3 is built from 16 residues. The CDR3 DNA is TGCGCCAGCAGCCAAGACGGGGTGCAGGGCGATCAGCCCCAGCATTTT. It yields the protein CASSQDGVQGDQPQHF.

In this sample, this clonotype turned up once. The V call is TRBV4-1, the J call TRBJ1-5; D ambiguous. V lost 0 bases and J lost 3, with 12 bases in between. This CDR3 region has 16 residues. The V gene's germline CDR1 is MGHRA and CDR2 YSYEKL. CDR3 region: CASSQDPASANQPQHF. CDR3 coding DNA: TGCGCCAGCAGCCAAGATCCAGCGTCGGCCAATCAGCCCCAGCATTTT.

This clonotype was counted between two and nine times. The chain uses TRBV6-2 or TRBV6-3 and TRBJ2-4, with 8 bases fitting TRBD1. CDR3 length: 14 amino acids. Germline V gene sequence: CDR1 MNHEY, CDR2 SVGEGT. The ends lost 0 bases at V and 8 bases at J; junction bases unmatched: 3. This chain's CDR3 is CASSYSTGVDIQYF. The CDR3 nucleotides are TGTGCCAGCAGTTACTCGACAGGGGTAGACATTCAGTACTTC.

The rearrangement uses TRBV27 and TRBJ2-7; 10 nucleotides line up with TRBD2. Per germline, CDR1 MNHEY and CDR2 SMNVEV (reference sequence). This CDR3 has 15 amino acids. Losses at the gene ends were 5 bases for V and 5 bases for J; bases not matched to a gene: 9. DNA for the CDR3: TGTGCCAGCAGTCCCCCTAGCGGGAGTTTCAACGAGCAGTACTTC. Encoded protein: CASSPPSGSFNEQYF.

The V call is TRBV12-5, the J call TRBJ2-5; no definite D call. CDR1 and CDR2 from the germline V gene are LGHNT and FRNRAP. The CDR3 extends over 15 amino acids. Trimming stripped 3 bases from V and 5 bases from J, with 16 bases between. This chain's CDR3 is CASGFPPLNPETQYF. CDR3 coding DNA: TGTGCTAGTGGTTTCCCCCCTCTCAACCCGGAGACCCAGTACTTC.

The chain is built from TRBV5-1 and TRBJ1-2; 10 bases line up with TRBD1. The CDR3 is made up of 13 amino acids. Germline V gives CDR1 SGHRS, CDR2 YFSETQ. Trimming took 4 bases from V and 8 from J; bases not matched to a gene: 5. For the CDR3, the DNA is TGCGCCAGCAGCCCTGGACAGGGGGAGGGCTACACCTTC. Protein sequence: CASSPGQGEGYTF.

This chain joins TRBV18 and TRBJ2-5, with 8 positions matching TRBD2. The assigned J gene may be wrong: the sequence end matches TRBJ2-7 better. Germline assignment: CDR1 KGHSH and CDR2 LQKENI. The CDR3 has 15 amino acids. This chain's CDR3 is CASSSGGIPPYEQYF. In nucleotides, the CDR3 is TGTGCCAGCTCATCGGGGGGGATTCCTCCCTACGAGCAGTACTTC.

This clonotype has only a few counts. V usage is TRBV11-2 and J usage is TRBJ1-3; D gene unclear. This CDR3 is built from 14 residues. The V gene lost 6 bases and the J gene lost 0 bases, with 9 bases spanning the gap. Germline V gene sequence: CDR1 SGHAT, CDR2 FQNNGV. The CDR3 is CASRLPTSGNTIYF. The CDR3 coding sequence is TGTGCCAGCAGGTTACCGACCTCTGGAAACACCATATATTTT.

This clonotype turned up a few times. The chain recombines TRBV5-1 with TRBJ1-1; D not certain. CDR3 length: 14 residues. Deletions cut 4 bases from V and 5 bases from J, with 15 bases between. CDR1 SGHRS and CDR2 YFSETQ come from the germline V gene. The CDR3 reads CASSEDTGRTEAFF. The CDR3 nucleotides are TGCGCCAGCAGCGAGGATACGGGGAGGACTGAAGCTTTCTTT.

This clonotype has a handful of counts. This rearrangement joins TRBV5-4 to TRBJ2-2, with D uncertain. The length of the CDR3 is 13 residues. V was cut by 1 base and J by 3 bases, with 4 bases left in between. The germline gives CDR1 SGHNT, CDR2 YYREEE (reference sequence). CDR3 nucleotides: TGTGCCAGCAGCTTGTCGTACACCGGGGAGCTGTTTTTT. This sequence encodes CASSLSYTGELFF.

This chain links TRBV5-1 with TRBJ2-5, with no clear D. CDR1 and CDR2 from the germline V gene are SGHRS and YFSETQ. Trimming left V 4 bases short and J 7 bases short, with 17 bases between. The CDR3 is 14 residues long. The CDR3 sequence: CASSLSQVKGTQYF. CDR3 coding DNA: TGCGCCAGCAGCCTTAGTCAGGTGAAAGGGACCCAGTACTTC.

V gene TRBV4-2 combines with J gene TRBJ2-3, with D maybe TRBD2 (5 bases). CDR1 LGHNA and CDR2 YNFKEQ come from the germline V gene. Between the trimmed V and J ends, which lost 0 bases and 4 bases, there was a span of 8 bases. The CDR3 is 14 amino acids. The CDR3 reads CASSQDRGSDTQYF. Written as DNA, the CDR3 is TGTGCCAGCAGCCAAGATCGGGGTTCAGATACGCAGTATTTT.

Many counts were recorded for this clonotype. The rearrangement joins TRBV4-3 to TRBJ2-1, with a tentative D call TRBD1 (5 bases). The germline V gene encodes CDR1 LGHNA and CDR2 YSLEER. The CDR3 is made up of 16 amino acids. Deletions cut 6 bases from V and 1 base from J, with 16 bases between. CDR3 nucleotide sequence: TGCGCCAGCAGTCGTGATCCAGGGCATTCCTACAATGAGCAGTTCTTC. It translates to CASSRDPGHSYNEQFF.

Worth noting for this clonotype: The CDR3 does not close with the conserved phenylalanine or tryptophan, likely indicating a read error. CDR3 amino acids: CSARLPGQLPDTQYV. The DNA for the CDR3 is TGCAGTGCCCGCCTCCCGGGACAACTCCCAGATACGCAGTATGTT. The chain combines TRBV20-1 with TRBJ2-3; D possibly corresponds to TRBD1 (6 bases). The CDR3 contains 15 residues. Germline V CDR1 and CDR2: DFQATT, SNEGSKA (reference sequence). V dropped 6 bases and J dropped 4 bases, with 20 bases sitting between them.

The table lists this clonotype with a few counts. The genes are TRBV10-3 and TRBJ2-5; D unresolved. Germline V lookup: CDR1 ENHRY, CDR2 SYGVKD. This CDR3 comprises 13 residues. Trimming pared 4 bases from V and 4 bases from J, leaving 10 bases between. The CDR3 here is CAISGLSGETQYF. The DNA for the CDR3 is TGTGCCATCAGTGGCCTGTCGGGAGAGACCCAGTACTTC.

This clonotype was counted between two and nine times. The chain has TRBV20-1 and TRBJ2-1, with 7 bases identical to TRBD2. Losses at the gene ends were 3 bases for V and 5 bases for J; bases not matched to a gene: 13. Germline CDR1 and CDR2: DFQATT and SNEGSKA (reference sequence). The CDR3 has 16 residues. The CDR3 region has the DNA TGCAGTGCTAGGGAGGCCCTCGGGAGGAATGACAATGAGCAGTTCTTC. It specifies CSAREALGRNDNEQFF.

In its sample, this clonotype was seen a few times. The chain carries TRBV7-2 and TRBJ2-5; 9 bases are a match to TRBD1. Germline assignment: CDR1 SGHTA and CDR2 FQGNSA. V was pared by 5 bases and J by 4 bases, with 8 bases of the junction left unmatched. The CDR3 has 15 residues. CDR3 region: CASSDNGQGIETQYF. CDR3 in DNA: TGTGCCAGCAGCGATAACGGACAGGGGATAGAGACCCAGTACTTC.

The chain joins TRBV28 to TRBJ2-2, with D possibly being TRBD1 (6 bases). The germline gives CDR1 MDHEN, CDR2 SYDVKM. The V end was cut by 3 bases, the J end by 2 bases, with 13 bases between. The CDR3 runs to 16 residues. The DNA for the CDR3 is TGTGCCAGCAGTTTTTACGGGACAAGAAACACCGGGGAGCTGTTTTTT. Protein product: CASSFYGTRNTGELFF.